A single sample gave rise to the 27 T cell receptor beta chains below, sequenced in a study of human T cells and chemical hapten exposure. TCRdb processed the RACE reads anew with MiXCR; each CDR3 protein has one entry. The sample carries fewer than 55,000 distinct CDR3 sequences, roughly a tenth recorded once. Time point reported: patch test 3, about 24 weeks after DPC sensitization. Sample treatment: therapeutic diphenylcyclopropenone sensitization with weekly scalp DPC. Sequencing used whole blood, obtained in connection with sensitization to the hapten diphenylcyclopropenone (DPC). The receptors were gathered from a woman in her thirties or forties with alopecia areata. Some clones in this sample may be carry-over from other donors' samples.

This clonotype was counted ten times or more. This chain connects TRBV11-2 to TRBJ2-7; 12 bases align to TRBD1. With 5 bases clipped from V and 0 bases from J, the junction kept 8 bases outside the gene matches. CDR1 is SGHAT, CDR2 FQNNGV, per germline. The CDR3 consists of 17 residues. In nucleotides, the CDR3 is TGTGCCAGCAGCCTCGGGACAGGGGGCTTATTCTCCTACGAGCAGTACTTC. Translation: CASSLGTGGLFSYEQYF. The whole variable domain, remainder taken from reference TRBV11-2 and TRBJ2-7, is EAGVAQSPRYKIIEKRQSVAFWCNPISGHATLYWYQQILGQGPKLLIQFQNNGVVDDSQLPKDRFSAERLKGVDSTLKIQPAKLEDSAVYLCASSLGTGGLFSYEQYFGPGTRLTVT.

There are many counts of this clonotype. This rearrangement joins TRBV7-9 to TRBJ2-5, with D tentatively TRBD1 (5 bases). The V end lost 1 base, the J end lost 4 bases, and 10 bases lay between the germline ends. This CDR3 has 14 amino acids. Looked up from germline, CDR1 is SEHNR and CDR2 is FQNEAQ (reference sequence). The CDR3 protein is CASSLVAGSETQYF. The CDR3 coding sequence is TGTGCCAGCAGCTTAGTCGCAGGGTCAGAGACCCAGTACTTC.

This clonotype was recorded a few times. The chain has TRBV4-2 and TRBJ2-1; 7 nucleotides line up with TRBD2. This CDR3 has 18 amino acids. In germline, CDR1 is LGHNA, CDR2 YNFKEQ. After removal of 0 bases from V and 5 bases from J, the junction contained 13 bases not matched to a gene. CDR3 DNA: TGTGCCAGCAGCCAAGATCCTACTACCGGGACTACCGACAATGAGCAGTTCTTC. It translates to CASSQDPTTGTTDNEQFF.

CDR3 loop: CASSPPAGDTQYF. DNA of the CDR3: TGTGCCAGCAGCCCGCCGGCGGGAGATACGCAGTATTTT. This chain links TRBV9 with TRBJ2-3, with D tentatively TRBD2 (5 bases). This CDR3 is 13 amino acids long. Per the germline V gene, CDR1 is SGDLS and CDR2 is YYNGEE. With 4 bases removed from V and 5 bases from J, the gap between germline ends came to 11 bases.

This chain uses TRBV5-5 with TRBJ2-1, with D possibly matching TRBD2 (5 bases). Trimming left V 0 bases short and J 2 bases short, with 12 bases between. Germline V gives CDR1 SGHKS, CDR2 YYEKEE (reference sequence). The CDR3 spans 16 residues. The CDR3: CASSLAGTRPYNEQFF. The CDR3 DNA follows: TGTGCCAGCAGCTTGGCGGGAACCCGCCCCTACAATGAGCAGTTCTTC.

This clonotype was detected only a few times. The rearrangement links TRBV27 to TRBJ1-5; TRBD1 might be the D (6 bases). In germline, CDR1 is MNHEY, CDR2 SMNVEV (reference sequence). Trimming pared 0 bases from V and 7 bases from J, leaving 25 bases between. This CDR3 region has 19 residues. The CDR3 nucleotides read TGTGCCAGCAGTTTATCGGCTAGGCACATGGGGGGCAAAGGCCAGCCCCAGCATTTT. Translation: CASSLSARHMGGKGQPQHF.

This clonotype came up a few times. This chain joins TRBV19 and TRBJ1-5; D remains unclear. The CDR3 is made up of 15 amino acids. Deletions cut 5 bases from V and 2 bases from J, with 13 bases between. The germline V gene encodes CDR1 LNHDA and CDR2 SQIVND (reference sequence). CDR3 in DNA: TGTGCCAGTAGTGAGGGCGGATCGCGCAATCAGCCCCAGCATTTT. Protein: CASSEGGSRNQPQHF.

This clonotype was observed many times. This rearrangement joins TRBV15 to TRBJ1-6; no definite D call. Germline assignment: CDR1 LNHNV and CDR2 YYDKDF (reference sequence). Deletions cut 3 bases from V and 9 bases from J, with 12 bases between. The CDR3 has 14 residues. The CDR3 is CATSRDGPTSPLHF. The CDR3 DNA follows: TGTGCCACCAGCAGGGACGGACCAACTTCACCCCTCCACTTT.

This clonotype showed up just a few times. The V and J genes are TRBV20-1 and TRBJ1-5; D gene ambiguous. The CDR3 spans 13 residues. Between the trimmed V and J ends, which lost 5 bases and 1 base, there was a span of 9 bases. Germline V gene sequence: CDR1 DFQATT, CDR2 SNEGSKA (reference sequence). CDR3 residues: CSALSQSNQPQHF. In DNA, the CDR3 is TGCAGTGCTTTAAGCCAGAGCAATCAGCCCCAGCATTTT.

This rearrangement joins TRBV2 to TRBJ1-5; 7 nucleotides match TRBD1. With V trimmed by 5 bases and J by 2 bases, 6 bases remained unmatched. This CDR3 region has 15 residues. Germline V CDR1 and CDR2: SNHLY, FYNNEI. The CDR3 DNA is TGTGCCAGCAGTACACAGGGGCTGGGCAATCAGCCCCAGCATTTT. Its translation: CASSTQGLGNQPQHF.

A few counts support this clonotype. The chain joins TRBV4-3 to TRBJ2-2; 7 bases align to TRBD2. Looked up from germline, CDR1 is LGHNA and CDR2 is YSLEER. This CDR3 comprises 16 residues. The V gene end was trimmed by 0 bases and the J gene end by 3 bases; junction bases not matched to a gene: 4. The CDR3 sequence is CASSQDYRGDTGELFF. The CDR3 DNA is TGCGCCAGCAGCCAAGATTACCGGGGGGACACCGGGGAGCTGTTTTTT.

The chain is built from TRBV20-1 and TRBJ2-3; 8 bases line up with TRBD2. The CDR3 has 15 amino acids. The germline CDR1 and CDR2 sequences are DFQATT and SNEGSKA (reference sequence). Trimming took 1 base from V and 4 from J; bases not matched to a gene: 7. CDR3 sequence: CSARVPAGAADTQYF. CDR3 DNA: TGCAGTGCTAGAGTGCCAGCGGGGGCGGCAGATACGCAGTATTTT.

There are many counts of this clonotype. The chain has TRBV2 and TRBJ2-2, with D maybe TRBD1 (5 bases). Germline CDR1 SNHLY, CDR2 FYNNEI. Trimming took off 6 bases at V and 2 bases at J, with 13 bases between the two ends. The CDR3 extends over 15 amino acids. The CDR3 coding sequence is TGTGCCAGCAGGGACACCAGCCTAAACACCGGGGAGCTGTTTTTT. Protein: CASRDTSLNTGELFF.

This chain links TRBV7-9 with TRBJ1-1, with TRBD1 matching 7 bases. Germline lookup yields CDR1 SEHNR and CDR2 FQNEAQ (reference sequence). This CDR3 region has 15 residues. Trimming cost V 5 bases and J 4 bases; bases outside gene matches: 10. The CDR3: CASSAGQGEATEAFF. The CDR3 coding sequence is TGTGCCAGCAGCGCAGGGCAGGGGGAGGCCACTGAAGCTTTCTTT.

In this sample, this clonotype turned up a few times. The chain couples TRBV5-1 to TRBJ1-2; D perhaps matches TRBD1 (6 bases). This CDR3 spans 14 amino acids. The germline V and J ends were trimmed by 1 base and 0 bases, with 7 bases remaining between them. Germline loops: CDR1 SGHRS, CDR2 YFSETQ. The CDR3 here is CASSLTGSNYGYTF. CDR3 DNA sequence: TGCGCCAGCAGCTTGACAGGGTCTAACTATGGCTACACCTTC.

The chain uses TRBV7-9 and TRBJ2-2; D is uncertain. Trimming stripped 5 bases from V and 5 bases from J, with 9 bases between. This CDR3 has 13 residues. Germline-derived CDR1 and CDR2 are SEHNR and FQNEAQ (reference sequence). The CDR3 loop is CASSQEVTGELFF. Here the CDR3 DNA reads TGTGCCAGCAGCCAAGAGGTGACCGGGGAGCTGTTTTTT. Filled out from reference TRBV7-9 and TRBJ2-2, the complete variable domain reads DTGVSQNPRHKITKRGQNVTFRCDPISEHNRLYWYRQTLGQGPEFLTYFQNEAQLEKSRLLSDRFSAERPKGSFSTLEIQRTEQGDSAMYLCASSQEVTGELFFGEGSRLTVL.

This clonotype was seen many times. The rearrangement joins TRBV6-2 or TRBV6-3 to TRBJ1-4; D not resolved. The CDR3 totals 15 residues. Trimming took off 5 bases at V and 0 bases at J, with 10 bases between the two ends. Germline loops: CDR1 MNHEY, CDR2 SVGEGT. The CDR3 DNA is TGTGCCAGCAGTCGACCCCAACCAACTAATGAAAAACTGTTTTTT. This gives the protein CASSRPQPTNEKLFF.

V usage is TRBV25-1 and J usage is TRBJ1-5; D ambiguous. This CDR3 region has 13 residues. Germline V gives CDR1 MGHDK, CDR2 SYGVNS. The V end lost 1 base, the J end lost 5 bases, and 6 bases lay between the germline ends. The CDR3 nucleotides are TGTGCCAGCAGTGAATCCCGGGATCAGCCCCAGCATTTT. This sequence encodes CASSESRDQPQHF.

The V and J genes are TRBV28 and TRBJ2-1; 12 positions match TRBD2. The germline V gene encodes CDR1 MDHEN and CDR2 SYDVKM. J was trimmed by 13 bases and V by 3 bases; bases with no gene match: 7. This CDR3 is 14 amino acids long. The CDR3 is CASSFLLAGGHQFF. In DNA form, the CDR3 reads TGTGCCAGCAGTTTCTTGCTAGCGGGGGGGCACCAGTTCTTC.

The chain is built from TRBV20-1 and TRBJ2-5; D unclear. V was trimmed by 0 bases and J by 5 bases, leaving 16 bases between them. Germline CDR1 DFQATT, CDR2 SNEGSKA (reference sequence). The CDR3 extends over 15 amino acids. This CDR3 is CSARDPNSPRETQYF. CDR3 bases: TGCAGTGCTAGAGATCCTAATAGCCCCCGGGAGACCCAGTACTTC.

The sample holds many counts of this clonotype. This chain links TRBV7-9 with TRBJ2-5, with no clear D. This CDR3 has 12 amino acids. Germline CDR1 reads SEHNR; CDR2 reads FQNEAQ (reference sequence). The V and J ends lost 1 base and 2 bases respectively, with 2 bases between them. The CDR3 protein is CASSLEQETQYF. As DNA, the CDR3 is TGTGCCAGCAGCTTAGAACAAGAGACCCAGTACTTC.

Concerning this clonotype: An end of the junction differs from the germline gene, which may be a read error. The CDR3 loop reads CASSPAKTGNAGKKLIF. Written as DNA, the CDR3 is TGTGCCAGCAGCCCTGCTAAGACAGGGAATGCGGGGAAAAAACTGATTTTT. The V and J genes are TRBV7-2 and TRBJ1-4, with 7 bases fitting TRBD1. Germline V lookup: CDR1 SGHTA, CDR2 FQGNSA. The CDR3 runs 17 residues.

This clonotype was seen a few times. The chain carries TRBV20-1 and TRBJ1-1; the D gene is possibly TRBD1 (5 bases). The germline V gene encodes CDR1 DFQATT and CDR2 SNEGSKA (reference sequence). The CDR3 consists of 15 residues. The V end was cut by 4 bases, the J end by 3 bases, with 18 bases between. CDR3 loop: CSANPWEGWDTEAFF. CDR3 nucleotides: TGCAGTGCTAACCCCTGGGAGGGGTGGGACACTGAAGCTTTCTTT.

V and J are TRBV20-1 and TRBJ2-1, with TRBD1 matching 8 bases. The CDR3 consists of 14 residues. The junction had 15 bases not matched to a gene; V was cut back by 8 bases and J by 9 bases. CDR1 is DFQATT, CDR2 SNEGSKA, per germline (reference sequence). CDR3 protein: CSNQQGALFGEQFF. CDR3 in DNA: TGCAGTAATCAGCAGGGGGCCCTATTCGGTGAGCAGTTCTTC.

The genes are TRBV12-3 or TRBV12-4 and TRBJ1-2; no clear D. CDR3 length equals 15 residues. The V gene lost 5 bases and the J gene lost 4 bases, with 17 bases spanning the gap. CDR3 amino acids: CASSPPREFSYGYTF. DNA of the CDR3: TGTGCCAGCAGTCCCCCTAGGGAATTCTCCTATGGCTACACCTTC.

This clonotype occurred a few times. V usage is TRBV9 and J usage is TRBJ1-3; D gene uncertain. The germline V gene has CDR1 SGDLS and CDR2 YYNGEE. This CDR3 region has 13 residues. The V and J ends lost 2 bases and 2 bases respectively, with 5 bases between them. CDR3 sequence (DNA): TGTGCCAGCAGCGTGCCCCCTGGAAACACCATATATTTT. Its translation: CASSVPPGNTIYF.

Many counts were recorded for this clonotype. The gene calls are TRBV20-1 and TRBJ2-1; 14 bases line up with TRBD2. Trimming at V came to 4 bases and at J to 9 bases, leaving 20 bases not matched to a gene. Per germline, CDR1 DFQATT and CDR2 SNEGSKA (reference sequence). This CDR3 region has 19 residues. This chain's CDR3 is CSATNMGLAGAADGSEQFF. In DNA, the CDR3 is TGCAGTGCTACTAATATGGGACTAGCGGGGGCCGCCGACGGGAGTGAGCAGTTCTTC.